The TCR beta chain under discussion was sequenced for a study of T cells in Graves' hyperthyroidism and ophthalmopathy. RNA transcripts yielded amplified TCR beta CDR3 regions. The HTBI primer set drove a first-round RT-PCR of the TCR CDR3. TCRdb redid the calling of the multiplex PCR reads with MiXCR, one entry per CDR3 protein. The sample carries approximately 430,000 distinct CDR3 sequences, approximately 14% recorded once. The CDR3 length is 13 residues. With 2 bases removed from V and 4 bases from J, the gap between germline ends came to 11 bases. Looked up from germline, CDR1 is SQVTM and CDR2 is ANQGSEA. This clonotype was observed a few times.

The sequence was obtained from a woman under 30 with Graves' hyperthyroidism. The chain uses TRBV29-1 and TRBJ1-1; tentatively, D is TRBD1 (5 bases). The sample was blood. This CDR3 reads CSVERKGATEAFF. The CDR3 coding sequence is TGCAGCGTTGAACGGAAAGGGGCCACTGAAGCTTTCTTT. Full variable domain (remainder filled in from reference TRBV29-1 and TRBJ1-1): SAVISQKPSRDICQRGTSLTIQCQVDSQVTMMFWYRQQPGQSLTLIATANQGSEATYESGFVIDKFPISRPNLTFSTLTVSNMSPEDSSIYLCSVERKGATEAFFGQGTRLTVV.